The 17 T cell receptor beta chains below were found in one sample sequenced in a study of molecular identifiers for immune sequencing clone quantification. TCRdb fed the PCR reads into MiXCR, producing one record per CDR3 protein. The data hold around 480,000 distinct CDR3 sequences, with under 30% observed a single time. Sequenced material: naive CD8+ T cells from blood, with Jurkat cell RNA spiked in. Subset described: FACS-sorted CD8+CD4-CCR7+CD45RA+ naive T cells. These TCRs come from a human donor in good health. Some libraries in this study had Jurkat cell RNA spiked in.

A word on this clonotype: This may arise from a read error, as a much more abundant clone is one base away. The rearrangement links TRBV5-8 to TRBJ2-7; D is possibly TRBD1 (6 bases). CDR3 length equals 13 residues. The germline V gene encodes CDR1 SGHTS and CDR2 YDEGEE. CDR3 DNA: TGTGGCAGCAGCCCGGACAGTTTCTACGAGCAGTACTTC. Its translation: CGSSPDSFYEQYF.

This clonotype was observed at least ten times. Mismatch with germline at one junction end may stem from a read error. This rearrangement joins TRBV5-1 to TRBJ1-5; 7 bases match TRBD1. This CDR3 is built from 14 residues. Germline V gene data show CDR1 as SGHRS and CDR2 as YFSETQ. CDR3: CASSLEGGDQPQHF. For the CDR3, the DNA is TGTGCCAGCAGCTTGGAAGGGGGCGATCAGCCCCAGCATTTT.

This clonotype was seen repeatedly, ten times or more. The rearrangement joins TRBV7-2 to TRBJ2-3; tentative D call: TRBD1 (5 bases). Between the trimmed V and J ends, which lost 3 bases and 6 bases, there was a span of 13 bases. CDR3 size: 14 residues. CDR1 and CDR2 (germline): SGHTA, FQGNSA. The CDR3 loop is CASSFYLGDDTQYF. The CDR3 DNA reads as TGTGCCAGCAGCTTCTACCTAGGGGATGATACGCAGTATTTT.

The DNA for the CDR3 is TGTGCCAGCAGCTTAGGGACTCATGATGGCTACACCTTC. Amino acids: CASSLGTHDGYTF. The V gene is TRBV7-9, the J gene TRBJ1-2; D is unclear. Germline assignment: CDR1 SEHNR and CDR2 FQNEAQ (reference sequence). V was cut by 1 base and J by 6 bases, with 9 bases left in between. This CDR3 has 13 residues. The complete variable domain, with remaining parts taken from reference TRBV7-9 and TRBJ1-2, reads DTGVSQNPRHKITKRGQNVTFRCDPISEHNRLYWYRQTLGQGPEFLTYFQNEAQLEKSRLLSDRFSAERPKGSFSTLEIQRTEQGDSAMYLCASSLGTHDGYTFGSGTRLTVV.

This clonotype showed up many times. The CDR3 sequence is CASSLGYRGWFF. Here the CDR3 DNA reads TGTGCCAGCAGCTTAGGGTACAGGGGGTGGTTCTTC. The chain combines TRBV7-2 with TRBJ2-1; 8 bases match TRBD1. This CDR3 has 12 amino acids. Germline V CDR1 and CDR2: SGHTA, FQGNSA. After removal of 1 base from V and 15 bases from J, the junction contained 5 bases not matched to a gene.

The table lists this clonotype with many counts. This chain connects TRBV5-6 to TRBJ2-3; 7 bases align to TRBD2. Germline V gene sequence: CDR1 SGHDT, CDR2 YYEEEE. The length of the CDR3 is 17 residues. V lost 4 bases, J lost 6 bases, and 17 bases stayed unmatched. In nucleotides, the CDR3 is TGTGCCAGCAGCAGCGGGACTTTCCGTTTATGGAAGGATACGCAGTATTTT. Its translation: CASSSGTFRLWKDTQYF.

A note on this clonotype: Sequence at one end of the junction differs from germline and may be a read error. The rearrangement uses TRBV9 and TRBJ2-3; TRBD2 aligns across 7 bases. Germline-derived CDR1 and CDR2 are SGDLS and YYNGEE. There are 16 residues in the CDR3. The CDR3 region is CPRSVEARGGFDTQYF. DNA for the CDR3: TGCCCCCGCAGCGTAGAGGCGCGCGGGGGATTCGATACGCAGTATTTT.

The genes are TRBV7-9 and TRBJ2-1; TRBD2 aligns across 9 bases. The CDR3 contains 17 residues. Germline assignment: CDR1 SEHNR and CDR2 FQNEAQ (reference sequence). V was clipped by 5 bases and J by 7 bases; unmatched bases: 15. The CDR3 DNA follows: TGTGCCAGCAGCGCCCTGCTCGCGGGGGGGCCGAGGAATGAGCAGTTCTTC. Its translation is CASSALLAGGPRNEQFF.

As concerns this clonotype: This may stem from a read error, because a much larger clone lies one nucleotide away. The chain uses TRBV30 and TRBJ2-2; TRBD2 matches at 10 bases. The length of the CDR3 is 16 residues. Germline CDR1 is GTSNPN and CDR2 is SVGIG (reference sequence). As DNA, the CDR3 is TGTGCCTGGTGTGTATTGCTAGCGGGAGAAACCGGGGAGCTGTTTTTT. It translates to CAWCVLLAGETGELFF.

This clonotype was counted many times. This chain joins TRBV29-1 and TRBJ1-1, with no clear D. The V end lost 3 bases, the J end lost 6 bases, and 8 bases lay between the germline ends. Germline assignment: CDR1 SQVTM and CDR2 ANQGSEA. CDR3 length: 11 residues. The CDR3 loop reads CSVDEPAEAFF. The CDR3, as DNA: TGCAGCGTTGACGAGCCAGCTGAAGCTTTCTTT.

Remarks on this clonotype: Sequence at one end of the junction differs from germline and may be a read error. This chain joins TRBV28 and TRBJ1-1; D remains unclear. In germline, CDR1 is MDHEN, CDR2 SYDVKM. The CDR3 is made up of 17 amino acids. CDR3 nucleotide sequence: TGTGGCAGCAGTTTACGCCGGCCATTAGGGATAAACACTGAAGCTTTCTTT. Protein sequence: CGSSLRRPLGINTEAFF.

This clonotype came up many times. The junction and the germline gene differ at one end; a read error may be behind it. DNA of the CDR3: TGCAGCGTCGAAGACAGGGGGCGGAGGAACACTGAAGCTTTCTTT. Protein product: CSVEDRGRRNTEAFF. The genes are TRBV29-1 and TRBJ1-1, with 10 bases that match TRBD1. The CDR3 length is 15 residues. The V gene's germline CDR1 is SQVTM and CDR2 ANQGSEA. Looking up the rest from reference TRBV29-1 and TRBJ1-1 gives the full variable domain: SAVISQKPSRDICQRGTSLTIQCQVDSQVTMMFWYRQQPGQSLTLIATANQGSEATYESGFVIDKFPISRPNLTFSTLTVSNMSPEDSSIYLCSVEDRGRRNTEAFFGQGTRLTVV.

This chain connects TRBV11-2 to TRBJ1-1; D not resolved. There are 17 residues in the CDR3. The germline V gene encodes CDR1 SGHAT and CDR2 FQNNGV. V was clipped by 1 base and J by 2 bases, with 17 bases between them. CDR3 DNA sequence: TGTGCCAGCAGCTTAGGGGTCAACCAATACCGTAACACTGAAGCTTTCTTT. Encoded protein: CASSLGVNQYRNTEAFF.

This clonotype was counted a single time. This chain connects TRBV15 to TRBJ2-3, with D possibly being TRBD1 (6 bases). This CDR3 is built from 17 residues. Germline V CDR1 and CDR2: LNHNV, YYDKDF (reference sequence). Trimming stripped 0 bases from V and 1 base from J, with 14 bases between. In DNA, the CDR3 is TGTGCCACCAGCAGAGATCTTTGGGCAGGGGGCACAGATACGCAGTATTTT. Protein product: CATSRDLWAGGTDTQYF.

V and J are TRBV6-1 and TRBJ2-7; tentative D call: TRBD2 (6 bases). The germline V and J ends were trimmed by 1 base and 4 bases, with 17 bases remaining between them. The CDR3 consists of 16 residues. The V gene's germline CDR1 is MNHNS and CDR2 SASEGT. The CDR3 DNA reads as TGTGCCAGCAGTGAAGGCCGGATAGCGGCCTTTTACGAGCAGTACTTC. Translation gives CASSEGRIAAFYEQYF.

The chain couples TRBV7-9 to TRBJ2-5; D is unclear. The CDR3 is 14 amino acids. V was pared by 8 bases and J by 5 bases, with 18 bases between. In germline, CDR1 is SEHNR, CDR2 FQNEAQ (reference sequence). In nucleotides, the CDR3 is TGTGCCAGCCCCCCCCCCCCGTCCCCGGAGACCCAGTACTTC. It yields the protein CASPPPPSPETQYF.

In this sample, this clonotype turned up a few times. V and J are TRBV7-9 and TRBJ2-7; D is perhaps TRBD2 (5 bases). The CDR3 runs 12 residues. V shed 3 bases and J shed 6 bases, with 9 bases lying between them. CDR1 is SEHNR, CDR2 FQNEAQ, per germline (reference sequence). The CDR3 nucleotides are TGTGCCAGCAGCTTCGGGGTCGGCGAGCAGTACTTC. Translated: CASSFGVGEQYF.